These T cell receptor beta chains were read from a single sample in a study of blood T cell repertoires in COVID-19. Clones were sequenced by immunoSEQ multiplex PCR, and TCRdb holds only the in-frame ones, with some missing. Counted here are 170,000 or so clones, 80% to 90% occurring once; the ten biggest clones make up over 7%. The sample comprised peripheral blood. These TCRs come from a man aged 45 to 65 with active or convalescent COVID-19. The CDR3 runs from the conserved cysteine through the conserved F or W. The order of the fields is V gene, J gene, clone size, D gene, CDR3 protein, CDR3 DNA. The D gene is left open where the match is weak. The size field is filled for only some rows; it gives once, few, many or a size class.

TRBV6-6	TRBJ2-1	-	TRBD2	CASRWTSGRIDQFF	TGTGCCAGCAGGTGGACTAGCGGGAGAATCGACCAGTTCTTC
TRBV19	TRBJ1-1	once	-	CASSSWRDTEAFF	TGTGCCAGTAGTAGTTGGAGGGACACTGAAGCTTTCTTT
TRBV7-3	TRBJ2-7	-	-	CASSLNPGYEQYF	TGTGCCAGCAGCTTAAATCCGGGTTACGAGCAGTACTTC
TRBV6-6	TRBJ1-6	-	TRBD1	CASSSRTGGTSPLHF	TGTGCCAGCAGTTCTAGAACAGGGGGAACTTCACCCCTCCACTTT
TRBV5-6	TRBJ1-3	-	-	CASSLSGAGNTIYF	TGTGCCAGCAGCTTGTCGGGGGCTGGAAACACCATATATTTT
TRBV5-4	TRBJ2-1	-	TRBD1	CASSFPGTGVSDEQFF	TGTGCCAGCAGCTTCCCCGGGACAGGGGTCAGCGATGAGCAGTTCTTC
TRBV5-1	TRBJ2-7	-	TRBD1	CASSLVGQGFYEQYF	TGCGCCAGCAGCTTGGTGGGACAGGGTTTCTACGAGCAGTACTTC
TRBV7-3	TRBJ2-7	-	-	CASSLIGGEQYF	TGTGCCAGCAGCTTAATAGGGGGCGAGCAGTACTTC
TRBV19	TRBJ1-4	-	TRBD1	CASSILTGTGGEKLFF	TGTGCCAGTAGTATTCTCACCGGGACAGGGGGTGAAAAACTGTTTTTT
TRBV7-2	TRBJ1-1	-	-	CASSAGHANTEAFF	TGTGCCAGCAGCGCCGGACACGCGAACACTGAAGCTTTCTTT
TRBV24-1	TRBJ1-1	few	TRBD1	CATRDRMNTEAFF	TGTGCAACCCGGGACAGGATGAACACTGAAGCTTTCTTT
TRBV4-3	TRBJ1-2	-	-	CASSQDLEGRGYTF	TGCGCCAGCAGCCAAGATTTGGAGGGCCGGGGCTACACCTTC
TRBV19	TRBJ1-1	-	-	CASSLIQGRTFF	TGTGCCAGTAGTCTTATCCAGGGTAGGACTTTCTTT
TRBV5-1	TRBJ1-5	-	TRBD1	CASSWTGGVDQPQHF	TGCGCCAGCAGCTGGACAGGGGGGGTTGATCAGCCCCAGCATTTT
TRBV5-1	TRBJ1-2	-	-	CASSLVLAEDGYTF	TGCGCCAGCAGTCTCGTTTTGGCAGAGGATGGCTACACCTTC
TRBV4-2	TRBJ1-1	few	-	CASSQDAGRMNTEAFF	TGTGCCAGCAGCCAAGATGCCGGGAGAATGAACACTGAAGCTTTCTTT
TRBV3-1/TRBV3-2	TRBJ2-7	-	-	CASSKQGELHEQYF	TGTGCCAGCAGCAAACAGGGCGAGCTCCACGAGCAGTACTTC
TRBV5-6	TRBJ1-6	once	-	CASSRRQTLNSPLHF	TGTGCCAGCAGCCGAAGGCAGACACTTAATTCACCCCTCCACTTT
TRBV7-9	TRBJ1-2	-	-	CASSQDSYGYTF	TGTGCCAGCAGCCAGGACAGCTATGGCTACACCTTC
TRBV6-5	TRBJ1-2	-	TRBD1	CASSYSSIGTGDGYTF	TGTGCCAGCAGTTACTCATCCATAGGGACAGGGGATGGCTACACCTTC
TRBV10-2	TRBJ1-5	-	-	CASSEGGTNQPQHF	TGCGCCAGCAGTGAGGGGGGGACCAATCAGCCCCAGCATTTT
TRBV27	TRBJ1-4	-	-	CASSLWEKDEKLFF	TGTGCCAGCAGTTTATGGGAGAAGGATGAAAAACTGTTTTTT
TRBV19	TRBJ2-7	-	TRBD1	CASSARPGQRLGFYEQYF	TGTGCCAGTAGTGCCCGCCCGGGACAGCGTTTGGGGTTCTACGAGCAGTACTTC
TRBV7-6	TRBJ1-2	-	TRBD1	CASSQGTGYGYTF	TGTGCCAGCAGCCAAGGGACAGGATATGGCTACACCTTC
TRBV5-4	TRBJ2-1	few	-	CASREGARQFF	TGTGCCAGCAGGGAGGGGGCCCGGCAGTTCTTC
TRBV28	TRBJ1-2	-	TRBD1	CASSPGGGAGYGYTF	TGTGCCAGCAGCCCAGGAGGGGGCGCAGGCTATGGCTACACCTTC
TRBV3-1/TRBV3-2	TRBJ2-1	-	TRBD2	CASSLASGGGIQFF	TGTGCCAGCAGCCTGGCTAGCGGGGGGGGGATCCAGTTCTTC
TRBV7-2	TRBJ2-1	few	TRBD1	CASSSGQGDYNEQFF	TGTGCCAGCAGCTCCGGACAGGGGGACTACAATGAGCAGTTCTTC
TRBV7-2	TRBJ2-6	-	-	CASSGRLAGANVLTF	TGTGCCAGCAGCGGCAGACTAGCTGGGGCCAACGTCCTGACTTTC
TRBV7-3	TRBJ2-3	-	TRBD2	CASSSTPPGLAGETQYF	TGTGCCAGCAGCTCCACACCTCCGGGACTAGCGGGAGAGACGCAGTATTTT